This T cell receptor beta chain is from a study of shared clonotypes between healthy human individuals. Study findings and constraints: Few donors restricted represented genetic and exposure-history diversity. With a handful of donors compared, around 5.4% of naive CD4 clonotypes were shared.

There are 14 residues in the CDR3. Per germline, CDR1 SEHNR and CDR2 FQNEAQ (reference sequence). The V gene lost 3 bases and the J gene lost 4 bases, with 12 bases spanning the gap. Sequencing was performed with immunoSEQ multiplex PCR; in TCRdb, only in-frame clones are kept and a portion is missing. The sample includes 2.5 million or so clones, around 90% of them seen just once. Concerning this clone itself: Antigen unknown.

There were only Caucasian adults among the donors, and all lived in Nashville, Tennessee. The chain links TRBV7-9 to TRBJ1-1; the D is unclear. The clonotype comes from a young man in good health. The sample comprised naive CD4+ T cells sorted from blood. Regarding subset: CD45RA+ positively selected. The CDR3 region has the DNA TGTGCCAGCAGCTTGATCCCCCCGGGCACTGAAGCTTTCTTT. It yields the protein CASSLIPPGTEAFF. The full variable domain, its missing parts supplied by reference TRBV7-9 and TRBJ1-1, is DTGVSQNPRHKITKRGQNVTFRCDPISEHNRLYWYRQTLGQGPEFLTYFQNEAQLEKSRLLSDRFSAERPKGSFSTLEIQRTEQGDSAMYLCASSLIPPGTEAFFGQGTRLTVV.